A single sample gave rise to the 24 T cell receptor beta chains below, sequenced in a study of cytomegalovirus exposure and HLA in healthy donors. Vbeta (60) and Jbeta (13) primers were used in the PCR. Method: immunoSEQ multiplex PCR; TCRdb's copy keeps in-frame clones and lacks some. Of over 100,000 clones in the sample, more than 70% were seen once. Material: PBMCs. All receptors come from a man aged 45 to 65 in good health and CMV-seropositive.

This clone has just a few counts. The CDR3 sequence: CASSQDRGGEAFF. CDR3 DNA: TGCGCCAGCAGCCAAGATCGGGGTGGTGAAGCTTTCTTT. The chain carries TRBV4-1 and TRBJ1-1, with D unresolved. The V and J ends lost 0 bases and 7 bases respectively, with 9 bases between them. CDR3 size: 13 residues. Germline V gene lookup returns CDR1 MGHRA and CDR2 YSYEKL.

CDR3 sequence (DNA): TGTGCCAGCAGTCTTCTCGGTGGCTACACCTTC. This encodes CASSLLGGYTF. V gene TRBV28 combines with J gene TRBJ1-2; no clear D gene. Trimming cost V 5 bases and J 7 bases, with 8 bases left between them. Germline assignment: CDR1 MDHEN and CDR2 SYDVKM. CDR3 length: 11 amino acids.

The rearrangement uses TRBV18 and TRBJ1-6; possibly TRBD1 for D (5 bases). CDR1 and CDR2 (germline): KGHSH, LQKENI. V dropped 6 bases and J dropped 7 bases, with 19 bases sitting between them. The CDR3 loop spans 16 amino acids. The CDR3 is CASSQSQGRRNSPLHF. Written as DNA, the CDR3 is TGTGCCAGCTCCCAGAGCCAGGGTAGAAGGAATTCACCCCTCCACTTT.

The chain joins TRBV19 to TRBJ1-5; 7 bases line up with TRBD1. The CDR3 length is 15 residues. The junction had 15 bases not matched to a gene; V was cut back by 9 bases and J by 7 bases. Germline values: CDR1 LNHDA, CDR2 SQIVND (reference sequence). The CDR3 spells CASQFDRDGGQPQHF. CDR3 DNA: TGTGCCAGCCAGTTCGACAGGGATGGTGGGCAGCCCCAGCATTTT.

The J gene is TRBJ2-3, the V gene TRBV27; 8 nucleotides agree with TRBD2. The germline V gene encodes CDR1 MNHEY and CDR2 SMNVEV (reference sequence). V dropped 4 bases and J dropped 4; count of bases not matched to a gene: 22. This CDR3 is 20 amino acids long. The chain's CDR3 is CASSWTGRGIRGLGSDTQYF. Written as DNA, the CDR3 is TGTGCCAGCAGTTGGACGGGCAGGGGAATAAGGGGACTAGGCTCAGATACGCAGTATTTT.

The chain employs TRBV6-1 and TRBJ2-3, with 14 positions matching TRBD2. Germline-derived CDR1 and CDR2 are MNHNS and SASEGT. V shed 3 bases, J shed 4 bases, and the junction held 0 bases outside the gene matches. The CDR3 runs 15 residues. The CDR3 sequence: CASSETSGGADTQYF. CDR3 DNA sequence: TGTGCCAGCAGTGAGACTAGCGGGGGGGCAGATACGCAGTATTTT.

The rearrangement uses TRBV5-6 and TRBJ1-1; 8 nucleotides match TRBD1. Trimming cost V 4 bases and J 8 bases; bases outside gene matches: 1. The CDR3 covers 11 residues. Germline loops: CDR1 SGHDT, CDR2 YYEEEE. CDR3 region: CASSRDREAFF. The CDR3, as DNA: TGTGCCAGCAGCCGGGACAGGGAAGCTTTCTTT.

The genes are TRBV6-5 and TRBJ1-3; TRBD1 aligns across 7 bases. Trimming took 6 bases from V and 8 from J; bases not matched to a gene: 10. The germline CDR1 and CDR2 sequences are MNHEY and SVGAGI. This CDR3 comprises 14 residues. The CDR3 protein is CASRRSIQGDTIYF. CDR3 bases: TGTGCCAGCAGGCGCAGTATTCAGGGGGACACCATATATTTT.

Only a few counts were recorded for this clone. The chain combines TRBV29-1 with TRBJ2-7; 7 bases match TRBD1. The CDR3 loop spans 13 amino acids. V shed 6 bases, J shed 4 bases, and the junction held 9 bases outside the gene matches. Germline CDR1 SQVTM, CDR2 ANQGSEA. The chain's CDR3 is CSVKRDSLYEQYF. CDR3 sequence (DNA): TGCAGCGTCAAACGGGACAGCTTGTACGAGCAGTACTTC.

The J gene is TRBJ2-5, the V gene TRBV27; 9 nucleotides line up with TRBD2. The DNA end is a closer match to TRBJ2-7, so the J assignment may be wrong. There are 18 residues in the CDR3. Germline V lookup: CDR1 MNHEY, CDR2 SMNVEV (reference sequence). CDR3 loop: CASSAFPPLSSGVYEQYF. Written as DNA, the CDR3 is TGTGCCAGCAGTGCTTTCCCCCCCCTCTCTAGCGGGGTATACGAGCAGTACTTC.

The J gene is TRBJ2-5, the V gene TRBV20-1; no clear D gene. The J call may be faulty, since TRBJ2-7 better matches the DNA end. Germline V gene data show CDR1 as DFQATT and CDR2 as SNEGSKA (reference sequence). This CDR3 has 11 amino acids. The CDR3 is CSATVGYEQYF. In DNA form, the CDR3 reads TGCAGTGCTACGGTGGGCTACGAGCAGTACTTC.

The chain recombines TRBV7-2 with TRBJ1-1, with a tentative D call TRBD1 (6 bases). This CDR3 is built from 14 residues. With 5 bases removed from V and 4 bases from J, the gap between germline ends came to 14 bases. Germline CDR1 and CDR2: SGHTA and FQGNSA. CDR3 sequence (DNA): TGTGCCAGCAGCCCTGTGGGGGCAGGCACTGAAGCTTTCTTT. Its protein product is CASSPVGAGTEAFF.

This chain links TRBV19 with TRBJ1-5, with TRBD1 matching over 7 bases. Trimming removed 3 bases from V and 4 bases from J; junction bases left unmatched: 9. Per germline, CDR1 LNHDA and CDR2 SQIVND (reference sequence). The CDR3 has 16 amino acids. CDR3 sequence reads: CASSISLGGANQPQHF. Written as DNA, the CDR3 is TGTGCCAGTAGTATTTCCCTAGGGGGCGCGAATCAGCCCCAGCATTTT.

The chain carries TRBV5-5 and TRBJ2-7, with 7 bases matching TRBD1. The CDR3 consists of 13 residues. Germline loops: CDR1 SGHKS, CDR2 YYEKEE (reference sequence). The trim removed 4 bases at V and 2 bases at J, leaving 3 bases unmatched. DNA for the CDR3: TGTGCCAGCAGCCGACAGGGCGCCTACGAGCAGTACTTC. It translates to CASSRQGAYEQYF.

The rearrangement joins TRBV11-2 to TRBJ1-1, with a possible D match to TRBD1 (5 bases). In germline, CDR1 is SGHAT, CDR2 FQNNGV. The CDR3 is 17 residues long. Trimming cost V 1 base and J 4 bases, with 19 bases left between them. The CDR3 here is CASSLVPLGAQGTEAFF. The CDR3 nucleotides read TGTGCCAGCAGCTTAGTACCCTTAGGGGCGCAGGGCACTGAAGCTTTCTTT. The full variable domain, its missing parts supplied by reference TRBV11-2 and TRBJ1-1, is EAGVAQSPRYKIIEKRQSVAFWCNPISGHATLYWYQQILGQGPKLLIQFQNNGVVDDSQLPKDRFSAERLKGVDSTLKIQPAKLEDSAVYLCASSLVPLGAQGTEAFFGQGTRLTVV.

V is TRBV19 and J is TRBJ1-4; 8 bases map to TRBD1. V lost 5 bases, J lost 3 bases, and 2 bases stayed unmatched. The germline V gene has CDR1 LNHDA and CDR2 SQIVND (reference sequence). CDR3 length: 14 amino acids. The CDR3 region has the DNA TGTGCCAGTAGTGCGGGACAGGCTAATGAAAAACTGTTTTTT. Amino acid sequence: CASSAGQANEKLFF. Full variable domain (remainder filled in from reference TRBV19 and TRBJ1-4): DGGITQSPKYLFRKEGQNVTLSCEQNLNHDAMYWYRQDPGQGLRLIYYSQIVNDFQKGDIAEGYSVSREKKESFPLTVTSAQKNPTAFYLCASSAGQANEKLFFGSGTQLSVL.

This clone turned up a few times. The genes are TRBV18 and TRBJ1-1, with D possibly TRBD1 on 5 matching bases. CDR1 and CDR2 (germline): KGHSH, LQKENI. The CDR3 spans 15 residues. Trimming removed 3 bases at V and 2 bases at J, with 13 bases between. The CDR3 region is CASSPLLGGNTEAFF. As DNA, the CDR3 is TGTGCCAGCTCACCCCTTTTGGGGGGTAACACTGAAGCTTTCTTT.

The rearrangement links TRBV7-9 to TRBJ1-1; tentative D call: TRBD1 (6 bases). This CDR3 has 14 residues. Germline V gene sequence: CDR1 SEHNR, CDR2 FQNEAQ (reference sequence). V lost 6 bases to trimming and J lost 6 bases, with 17 bases between them. The DNA of the CDR3 is TGTGCCAGCAGTTTGGACAGCGGGACCGCTGAAGCTTTCTTT. This codes for CASSLDSGTAEAFF.

The V call is TRBV4-3, the J call TRBJ2-6; 9 nucleotides agree with TRBD1. V shed 1 base and J 0 bases; nucleotides not matched to a gene: 4. The CDR3 extends over 18 amino acids. Germline V gene sequence: CDR1 LGHNA, CDR2 YSLEER. CDR3 sequence (DNA): TGCGCCAGCAGCCAAGTGAGGACAGGGGACTCTGGGGCCAACGTCCTGACTTTC. This translates into CASSQVRTGDSGANVLTF.

This clone was recorded a few times. The V gene is TRBV18, the J gene TRBJ2-2; the D gene is possibly TRBD2 (6 bases). V dropped 3 bases and J dropped 3 bases, with 14 bases sitting between them. This CDR3 is 16 amino acids long. Germline V gene lookup returns CDR1 KGHSH and CDR2 LQKENI. The CDR3 DNA reads TGTGCCAGCTCACCCCCCGGGGGTCGGGACACCGGGGAGCTGTTTTTT. Its translation: CASSPPGGRDTGELFF.

This clone was seen a few times. The rearrangement links TRBV2 to TRBJ2-1, with a possible D match to TRBD2 (7 bases). Between the trimmed V and J ends, which lost 6 bases and 7 bases, there was a span of 13 bases. This CDR3 contains 13 residues. CDR1 and CDR2 from the germline V gene are SNHLY and FYNNEI. CDR3 sequence reads: CASSARGLNEQFF. CDR3 DNA: TGTGCCAGCAGCGCGCGGGGGCTAAATGAGCAGTTCTTC.

This rearrangement joins TRBV5-8 to TRBJ1-1, with D possibly being TRBD1 (6 bases). Germline CDR1 SGHTS, CDR2 YDEGEE. V was shortened by 4 bases and J by 2 bases, with 12 bases between the two germline ends. This CDR3 has 14 amino acids. The CDR3 sequence is CASSPGQYNTEAFF. CDR3 DNA: TGTGCCAGCAGCCCCGGACAGTATAACACTGAAGCTTTCTTT.

V is TRBV7-9 and J is TRBJ1-1, with 7 bases identical to TRBD1. The V and J ends lost 5 bases and 2 bases, in that order; junction bases with no gene match: 5. This CDR3 has 14 amino acids. CDR1 SEHNR and CDR2 FQNEAQ come from the germline V gene (reference sequence). CDR3 bases: TGTGCCAGCAGCCCGGACAGGCAAAACACTGAAGCTTTCTTT. Residues: CASSPDRQNTEAFF.

The count of this clone is one. The rearrangement joins TRBV19 to TRBJ2-3, with 8 bases matching TRBD1. Germline CDR1 reads LNHDA; CDR2 reads SQIVND (reference sequence). The ends lost 6 bases at V and 7 bases at J; junction bases unmatched: 6. There are 13 residues in the CDR3. The CDR3 DNA sequence: TGTGCCAGTAGGGCCAGGGGGCCGAATACGCAGTATTTT. Its translation: CASRARGPNTQYF.